The sequence of this T cell receptor (beta chain) was determined in a study of T cells in Graves' hyperthyroidism and ophthalmopathy. On the study more broadly: Any treatment followed the collection of peripheral blood at initial diagnosis.

For this clonotype: As yet, its antigen is unknown.

The germline gives CDR1 SGHDN, CDR2 FVKESK. With 4 bases clipped from V and 8 bases from J, the junction kept 8 bases outside the gene matches. This CDR3 contains 14 residues. Amplification of TCR beta CDR3 regions used RNA as the template. The HTBI primer set drove a first-round RT-PCR of the TCR CDR3. One entry per CDR3 protein, called by TCRdb with MiXCR from the multiplex PCR reads. The table includes approximately 690,000 distinct CDR3 sequences, around 21% detected once. The study excluded patients with uncontrolled infection, other autoimmune disease, pregnancy or lactation. Diagnoses rested on clinical symptoms, serum thyroxine and TRAb, thyroid ultrasound and orbital computed tomography. Study observations and caveats: The model identified upcoming ophthalmopathy a median approximately 6.4 months ahead of onset.

The source of this sequence is a man aged 30 to 45 with Graves' ophthalmopathy. The sample was blood. This rearrangement joins TRBV14 to TRBJ2-1, with 7 bases that match TRBD2. The CDR3 protein is CASSPRGEGDEQFF. DNA for the CDR3: TGTGCCAGCAGCCCCCGGGGGGAGGGCGATGAGCAGTTCTTC.